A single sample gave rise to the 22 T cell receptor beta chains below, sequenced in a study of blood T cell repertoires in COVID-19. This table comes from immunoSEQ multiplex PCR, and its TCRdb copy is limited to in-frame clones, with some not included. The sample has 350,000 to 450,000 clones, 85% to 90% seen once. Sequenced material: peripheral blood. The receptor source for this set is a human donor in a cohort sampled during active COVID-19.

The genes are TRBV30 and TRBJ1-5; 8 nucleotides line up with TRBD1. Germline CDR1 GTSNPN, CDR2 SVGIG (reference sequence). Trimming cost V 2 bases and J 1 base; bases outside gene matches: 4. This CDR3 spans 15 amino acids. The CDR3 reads CAWSSDRGSNQPQHF. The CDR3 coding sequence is TGTGCCTGGAGTTCTGACAGGGGAAGCAATCAGCCCCAGCATTTT.

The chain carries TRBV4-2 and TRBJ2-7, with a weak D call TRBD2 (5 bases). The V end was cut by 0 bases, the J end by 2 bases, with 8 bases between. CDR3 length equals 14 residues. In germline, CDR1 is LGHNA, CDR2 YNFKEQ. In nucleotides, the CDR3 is TGTGCCAGCAGCCAAGACTACGGGGCCTACGAGCAGTACTTC. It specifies CASSQDYGAYEQYF.

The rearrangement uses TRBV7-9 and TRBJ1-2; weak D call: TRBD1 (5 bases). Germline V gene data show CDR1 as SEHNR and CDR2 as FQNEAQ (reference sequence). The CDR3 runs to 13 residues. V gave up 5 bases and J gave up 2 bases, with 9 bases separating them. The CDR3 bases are TGTGCCAGCAGCCAGGGCACGAACTATGGCTACACCTTC. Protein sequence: CASSQGTNYGYTF.

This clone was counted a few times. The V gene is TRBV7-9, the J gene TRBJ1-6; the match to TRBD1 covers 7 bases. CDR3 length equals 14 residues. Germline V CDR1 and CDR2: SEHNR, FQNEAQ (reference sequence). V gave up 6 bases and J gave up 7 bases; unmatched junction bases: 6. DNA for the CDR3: TGTGCCAGCAGTTCACCGGGACAGAATTCACCCCTCCACTTT. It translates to CASSSPGQNSPLHF.

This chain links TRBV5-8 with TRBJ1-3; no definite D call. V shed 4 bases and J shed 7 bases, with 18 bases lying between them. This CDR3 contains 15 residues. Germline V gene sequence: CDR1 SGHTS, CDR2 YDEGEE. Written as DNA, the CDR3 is TGTGCCAGCAGCCGGGTGACCATTCTCCGGAACACCATATATTTT. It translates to CASSRVTILRNTIYF.

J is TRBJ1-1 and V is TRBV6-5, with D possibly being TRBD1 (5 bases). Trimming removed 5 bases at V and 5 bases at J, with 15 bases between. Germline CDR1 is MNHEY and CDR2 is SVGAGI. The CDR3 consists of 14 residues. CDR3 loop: CASSNLGGSTEAFF. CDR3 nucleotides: TGTGCCAGCAGTAACTTGGGGGGGAGTACTGAAGCTTTCTTT.

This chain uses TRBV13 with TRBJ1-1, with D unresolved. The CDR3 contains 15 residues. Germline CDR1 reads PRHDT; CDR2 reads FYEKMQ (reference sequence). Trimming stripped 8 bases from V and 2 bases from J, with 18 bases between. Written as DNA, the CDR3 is TGTGCCAGCCCGCCGGGAGGAGGGAAAAACACTGAAGCTTTCTTT. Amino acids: CASPPGGGKNTEAFF.

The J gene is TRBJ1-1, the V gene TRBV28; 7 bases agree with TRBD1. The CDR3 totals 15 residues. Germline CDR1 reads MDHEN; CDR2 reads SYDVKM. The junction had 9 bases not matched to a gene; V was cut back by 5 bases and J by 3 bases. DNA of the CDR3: TGTGCCAGCAGTCACCGGGACAGAGATTACACTGAAGCTTTCTTT. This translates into CASSHRDRDYTEAFF. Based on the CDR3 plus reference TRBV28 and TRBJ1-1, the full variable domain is DVKVTQSSRYLVKRTGEKVFLECVQDMDHENMFWYRQDPGLGLRLIYFSYDVKMKEKGDIPEGYSVSREKKERFSLILESASTNQTSMYLCASSHRDRDYTEAFFGQGTRLTVV.

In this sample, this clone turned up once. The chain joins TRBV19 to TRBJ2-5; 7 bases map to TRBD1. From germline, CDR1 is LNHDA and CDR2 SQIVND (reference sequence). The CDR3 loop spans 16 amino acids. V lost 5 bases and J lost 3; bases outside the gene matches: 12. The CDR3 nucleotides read TGTGCCAGTAGTTTCCTAACCCGGGACAGAGAAGAGACCCAGTACTTC. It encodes CASSFLTRDREETQYF.

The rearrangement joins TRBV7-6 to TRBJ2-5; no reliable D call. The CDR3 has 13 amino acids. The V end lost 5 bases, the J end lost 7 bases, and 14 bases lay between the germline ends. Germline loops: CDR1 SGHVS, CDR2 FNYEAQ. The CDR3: CASSPTGSGTQYF. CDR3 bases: TGTGCCAGCAGCCCGACCGGTTCGGGGACCCAGTACTTC.

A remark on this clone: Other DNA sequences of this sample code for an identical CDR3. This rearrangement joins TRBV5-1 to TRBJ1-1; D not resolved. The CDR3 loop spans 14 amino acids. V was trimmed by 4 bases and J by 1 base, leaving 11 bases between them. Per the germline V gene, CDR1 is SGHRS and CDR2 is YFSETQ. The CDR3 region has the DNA TGCGCCAGCAGCCTGTTATCGGGGAACACTGAAGCTTTCTTT. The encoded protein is CASSLLSGNTEAFF.

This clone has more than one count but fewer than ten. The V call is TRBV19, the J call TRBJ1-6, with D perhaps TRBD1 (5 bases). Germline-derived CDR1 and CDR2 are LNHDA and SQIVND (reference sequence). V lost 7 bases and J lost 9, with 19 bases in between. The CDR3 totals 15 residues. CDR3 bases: TGTGCCAGTACTCCAACAGGCGCCGGCGGTTCACCCCTCCACTTT. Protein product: CASTPTGAGGSPLHF.

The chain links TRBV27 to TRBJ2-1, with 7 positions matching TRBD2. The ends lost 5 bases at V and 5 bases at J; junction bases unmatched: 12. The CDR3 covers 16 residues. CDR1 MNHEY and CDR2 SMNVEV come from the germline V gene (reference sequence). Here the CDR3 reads CASSLTPGLRHNEQFF. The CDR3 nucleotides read TGTGCCAGCAGTCTGACCCCGGGACTACGTCACAATGAGCAGTTCTTC.

The CDR3 spells CSASIRGYNQPQHF. The CDR3, as DNA: TGCAGTGCTAGTATACGCGGTTATAATCAGCCCCAGCATTTT. The chain is built from TRBV20-1 and TRBJ1-5; D is undetermined. Germline-derived CDR1 and CDR2 are DFQATT and SNEGSKA (reference sequence). This CDR3 comprises 14 residues. V lost 3 bases and J 4 bases, leaving 13 bases between the germline ends.

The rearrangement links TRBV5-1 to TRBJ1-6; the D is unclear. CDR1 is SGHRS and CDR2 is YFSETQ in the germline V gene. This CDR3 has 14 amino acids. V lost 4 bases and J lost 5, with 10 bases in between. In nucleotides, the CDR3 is TGCGCCAGCAGCCCGTCGGTGGATAATTCACCCCTCCACTTT. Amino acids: CASSPSVDNSPLHF. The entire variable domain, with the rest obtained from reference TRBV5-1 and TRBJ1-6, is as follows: KAGVTQTPRYLIKTRGQQVTLSCSPISGHRSVSWYQQTPGQGLQFLFEYFSETQRNKGNFPGRFSGRQFSNSRSEMNVSTLELGDSALYLCASSPSVDNSPLHFGNGTRLTVT.

The CDR3 DNA sequence: TGTGCCAGCAGTTTTGCGACCTCTGAACCGGGCTATGGCTACACCTTC. Translating it yields CASSFATSEPGYGYTF. This chain links TRBV27 with TRBJ1-2; D is unclear. Trimming stripped 3 bases from V and 4 bases from J, with 18 bases between. The germline gives CDR1 MNHEY, CDR2 SMNVEV (reference sequence). The CDR3 loop spans 16 amino acids.

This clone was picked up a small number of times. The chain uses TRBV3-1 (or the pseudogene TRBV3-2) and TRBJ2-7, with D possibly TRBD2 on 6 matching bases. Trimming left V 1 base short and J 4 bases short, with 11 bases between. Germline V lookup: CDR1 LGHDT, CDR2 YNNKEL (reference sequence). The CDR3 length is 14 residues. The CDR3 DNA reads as TGTGCCAGCAGCCAAGCGGGAGTGGGGTACGAGCAGTACTTC. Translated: CASSQAGVGYEQYF.

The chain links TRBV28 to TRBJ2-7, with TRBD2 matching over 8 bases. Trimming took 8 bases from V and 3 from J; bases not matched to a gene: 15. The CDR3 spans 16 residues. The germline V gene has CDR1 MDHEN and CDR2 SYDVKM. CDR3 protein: CASREFAGAGGYEQYF. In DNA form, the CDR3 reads TGTGCCAGCCGGGAGTTTGCAGGGGCGGGGGGCTACGAGCAGTACTTC.

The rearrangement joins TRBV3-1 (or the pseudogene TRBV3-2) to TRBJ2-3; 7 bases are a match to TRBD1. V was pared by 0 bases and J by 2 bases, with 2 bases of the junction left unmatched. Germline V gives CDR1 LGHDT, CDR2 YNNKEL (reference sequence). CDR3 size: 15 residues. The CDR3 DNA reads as TGTGCCAGCAGCCAAGAGACAGGGCCCACAGATACGCAGTATTTT. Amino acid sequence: CASSQETGPTDTQYF.

The CDR3 loop reads CASSDRGQNTGELFF. The CDR3 bases are TGTGCCAGCAGCGACAGGGGGCAGAACACCGGGGAGCTGTTTTTT. The chain employs TRBV3-1 (or the pseudogene TRBV3-2) and TRBJ2-2, with 10 bases aligning to TRBD1. Losses at the gene ends were 5 bases for V and 1 base for J; bases not matched to a gene: 1. The germline gives CDR1 LGHDT, CDR2 YNNKEL (reference sequence). This CDR3 contains 15 residues.

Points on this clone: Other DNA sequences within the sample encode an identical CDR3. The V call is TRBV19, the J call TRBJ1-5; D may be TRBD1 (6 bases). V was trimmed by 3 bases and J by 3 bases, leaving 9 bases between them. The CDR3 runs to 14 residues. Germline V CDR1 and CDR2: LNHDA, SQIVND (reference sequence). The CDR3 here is CASSIGQPNQPQHF. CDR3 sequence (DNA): TGTGCCAGTAGTATCGGACAGCCCAATCAGCCCCAGCATTTT.

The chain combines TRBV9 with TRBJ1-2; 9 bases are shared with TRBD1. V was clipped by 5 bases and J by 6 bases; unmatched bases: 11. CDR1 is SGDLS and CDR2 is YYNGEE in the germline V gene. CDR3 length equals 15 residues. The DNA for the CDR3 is TGTGCCAGCAGTGCCGCCGGGACAGGGATTCATGGCTACACCTTC. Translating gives CASSAAGTGIHGYTF.